The source of this T cell receptor beta chain is a study of cytomegalovirus exposure and HLA in healthy donors. Study observations and caveats: Altogether, some 170 TCR beta chains were recorded as cytomegalovirus-associated. In a later analysis, about 17,000 TCR beta sequences were associated with HLA alleles at 0.05 false discovery rate.

The germline V gene has CDR1 MNHNS and CDR2 SASEGT. The CDR3 has 16 amino acids. Details on this clone: Its antigen remains unidentified. Relative to the germline gene, one junction end is altered; a read error may explain this.

13 Jbeta primers and 60 Vbeta primers were used for the PCR. This table comes from immunoSEQ multiplex PCR, and its TCRdb copy is limited to in-frame clones, with some not included. The sample carries some 100,000 clones, roughly 76% recorded once. The receptor was isolated from a woman between 45 and 60 years old in good health and CMV-seropositive. The chain has TRBV6-1 and TRBJ2-7; D may be TRBD2 (5 bases). Input material: PBMCs. Written as DNA, the CDR3 is TGTGCCAGCAGTGAAAGGATCTTAGGGAGCTCCTACGGGCAGTACTTC. The encoded protein is CASSERILGSSYGQYF.